This passage covers 29 T cell receptor beta chains from one sample sequenced in a study of cytomegalovirus exposure and HLA in healthy donors. PCR was performed using 60 Vbeta and 13 Jbeta primers. Using immunoSEQ multiplex PCR, the repertoire was profiled, and TCRdb retains in-frame clones only, with some absent. The repertoire holds some 120,000 clones, with less than 85% as singletons. Input material: PBMCs. The origin of the receptors is a man between 18 and 35 years old in good health and CMV-seropositive.

Worth noting for this clone: The same CDR3 arises from other DNA sequences in this sample as well. This chain links TRBV4-1 with TRBJ2-7; TRBD1 is a possible D gene (6 bases). The ends were cut back, 1 base at V and 0 bases at J, with 7 bases in the middle. Germline V gene lookup returns CDR1 MGHRA and CDR2 YSYEKL. The CDR3 has 14 residues. The CDR3 DNA follows: TGCGCCAGCAGCCAAGTAGGGGGCTCCTACGAGCAGTACTTC. Translating gives CASSQVGGSYEQYF.

The gene calls are TRBV27 and TRBJ1-5, with D possibly matching TRBD1 (5 bases). V lost 2 bases and J 7 bases, leaving 12 bases between the germline ends. Germline V gene data show CDR1 as MNHEY and CDR2 as SMNVEV (reference sequence). There are 14 residues in the CDR3. CDR3 sequence: CASSLRQGGQPQHF. The CDR3 coding sequence is TGTGCCAGCAGTTTAAGGCAGGGTGGGCAGCCCCAGCATTTT.

This chain joins TRBV7-2 and TRBJ1-1; TRBD1 agrees at 7 bases. The CDR3 contains 14 residues. Germline assignment: CDR1 SGHTA and CDR2 FQGNSA. After removal of 5 bases from V and 8 bases from J, the junction contained 11 bases not matched to a gene. CDR3 residues: CASSRAHRGWEAFF. In DNA, the CDR3 is TGTGCCAGCAGCCGCGCCCACAGGGGATGGGAAGCTTTCTTT.

The chain recombines TRBV10-3 with TRBJ2-3; TRBD1 matches at 8 bases. After removal of 10 bases from V and 6 bases from J, the junction contained 6 bases not matched to a gene. Germline V CDR1 and CDR2: ENHRY, SYGVKD. There are 12 residues in the CDR3. The CDR3 spells CASWTGMDTQYF. In DNA, the CDR3 is TGTGCCAGCTGGACAGGGATGGATACGCAGTATTTT.

The chain carries TRBV27 and TRBJ1-5, with a weak D call TRBD1 (5 bases). The CDR3 loop spans 15 amino acids. Germline CDR1 and CDR2: MNHEY and SMNVEV (reference sequence). V dropped 4 bases and J dropped 0 bases, with 10 bases sitting between them. CDR3 sequence reads: CASSWEGLSNQPQHF. CDR3 sequence (DNA): TGTGCCAGCAGTTGGGAGGGGCTTAGCAATCAGCCCCAGCATTTT.

This clone was seen repeatedly, ten times or more. This rearrangement joins TRBV7-8 to TRBJ1-6; no clear D gene. Trimming pared 5 bases from V and 7 bases from J, leaving 12 bases between. The CDR3 covers 14 residues. Germline V gene lookup returns CDR1 SGHVS and CDR2 FQNEAQ. The CDR3 is CASSPREGNSPLHF. The CDR3 DNA is TGTGCCAGCAGCCCCCGGGAGGGCAATTCACCCCTCCACTTT.

This clone was seen a handful of times. Germline and junction disagree at one end, which may indicate a read error. The chain has TRBV5-1 and TRBJ1-2; possibly TRBD1 for D (5 bases). The V gene's germline CDR1 is SGHRS and CDR2 YFSETQ. The CDR3 runs 15 residues. The CDR3 reads CASSLAQGKKYGYTF. The CDR3 DNA follows: TGTGCCAGCAGCTTGGCCCAGGGCAAGAAGTATGGCTACACCTTC.

V is TRBV19 and J is TRBJ2-1; TRBD2 agrees at 12 bases. Looked up from germline, CDR1 is LNHDA and CDR2 is SQIVND (reference sequence). The CDR3 loop spans 15 amino acids. The V gene end was trimmed by 0 bases and the J gene end by 8 bases; junction bases not matched to a gene: 2. CDR3 sequence: CASSIDLAGGDEQFF. Here the CDR3 DNA reads TGTGCCAGTAGTATAGACCTAGCGGGGGGGGATGAGCAGTTCTTC.

This chain connects TRBV13 to TRBJ1-5; D is perhaps TRBD1 (6 bases). Between the trimmed V and J ends, which lost 5 bases and 5 bases, there was a span of 10 bases. The CDR3 sequence is 13 residues long. CDR1 is PRHDT and CDR2 is FYEKMQ in the germline V gene (reference sequence). Here the CDR3 reads CASSLNRDQPQHF. CDR3 nucleotides: TGTGCCAGCAGCCTTAACAGGGATCAGCCCCAGCATTTT.

The gene calls are TRBV2 and TRBJ1-2; no definite D call. Looked up from germline, CDR1 is SNHLY and CDR2 is FYNNEI. There are 13 residues in the CDR3. V lost 6 bases, J lost 4 bases, and 12 bases lay in between. The chain's CDR3 is CASRDYGSYGYTF. The CDR3, as DNA: TGTGCCAGCAGGGACTACGGGAGCTATGGCTACACCTTC.

This chain uses TRBV29-1 with TRBJ1-1, with D tentatively TRBD1 (5 bases). Germline V gene data show CDR1 as SQVTM and CDR2 as ANQGSEA. The length of the CDR3 is 18 residues. Deletions cut 0 bases from V and 6 bases from J, with 26 bases between. CDR3 region: CSVEDLHPGLPPGPEAFF. Here the CDR3 DNA reads TGCAGCGTTGAAGATCTCCACCCGGGACTGCCACCGGGGCCTGAAGCTTTCTTT.

The rearrangement links TRBV7-3 to TRBJ2-2, with D perhaps matching TRBD2 (5 bases). V was shortened by 1 base and J by 1 base, with 7 bases between the two germline ends. Per germline, CDR1 SGHTA and CDR2 FQGTGA. The CDR3 totals 15 residues. CDR3 coding DNA: TGTGCCAGCAGCTTAATGAGCGGGAACACCGGGGAGCTGTTTTTT. Encoded protein: CASSLMSGNTGELFF.

This clone turned up a few times. The chain has TRBV4-1 and TRBJ2-5, with TRBD2 matching 11 bases. This CDR3 comprises 19 residues. Looked up from germline, CDR1 is MGHRA and CDR2 is YSYEKL. V shed 0 bases and J 0 bases; nucleotides not matched to a gene: 9. CDR3 residues: CASSQDGYSGGGYQETQYF. The DNA for the CDR3 is TGCGCCAGCAGCCAAGATGGGTATAGCGGGGGGGGGTACCAAGAGACCCAGTACTTC.

The chain combines TRBV20-1 with TRBJ1-1; D is undetermined. CDR3 length: 10 residues. Germline V gene data show CDR1 as DFQATT and CDR2 as SNEGSKA (reference sequence). Trimming removed 1 base at V and 8 bases at J, with 5 bases between. CDR3 nucleotides: TGCAGTGCTAGAGTGAGCGAAGCTTTCTTT. Translation gives CSARVSEAFF.

The CDR3 nucleotides are TGCGCCAGCAGCCCACGGGGGGGCCAGACAGATACGCAGTATTTT. Protein product: CASSPRGGQTDTQYF. The chain has TRBV4-1 and TRBJ2-3; TRBD2 agrees at 8 bases. Germline CDR1 MGHRA, CDR2 YSYEKL. Trimming at V came to 4 bases and at J to 3 bases, leaving 6 bases not matched to a gene. There are 15 residues in the CDR3.

This sequence joins TRBV2 and TRBJ2-3, with 9 bases fitting TRBD2. This CDR3 region has 16 residues. CDR1 and CDR2 (germline): SNHLY, FYNNEI. Trimming took 2 bases from V and 4 from J; bases not matched to a gene: 7. The DNA for the CDR3 is TGTGCCAGCAGTGAATGGGTAGCGGGGGTCCCAGATACGCAGTATTTT. Its translation is CASSEWVAGVPDTQYF.

The chain couples TRBV28 to TRBJ1-4; D is unresolved. Germline values: CDR1 MDHEN, CDR2 SYDVKM. V was cut by 1 base and J by 8 bases, with 5 bases left in between. The CDR3 consists of 12 residues. The CDR3 nucleotides read TGTGCCAGCAGTTTATTCCAAGAAAAACTGTTTTTT. Protein sequence: CASSLFQEKLFF.

The chain links TRBV5-4 to TRBJ1-2; 10 bases agree with TRBD1. Per germline, CDR1 SGHNT and CDR2 YYREEE (reference sequence). Trimming cost V 4 bases and J 5 bases; bases outside gene matches: 8. The CDR3 is 15 residues long. CDR3 DNA: TGTGCCAGCAGCCCCCGGGACAGGGGCCTATATGGCTACACCTTC. Residues: CASSPRDRGLYGYTF.

This chain uses TRBV5-1 with TRBJ2-7, with 7 nucleotides matching TRBD1. Unmatched junction bases numbered 4, after V lost 1 base and J lost 3 bases. The length of the CDR3 is 14 residues. Germline V gives CDR1 SGHRS, CDR2 YFSETQ. As DNA, the CDR3 is TGCGCCAGCAGCTTGTCAGGGGGAGACTACGAGCAGTACTTC. Its protein is CASSLSGGDYEQYF.

The chain recombines TRBV7-9 with TRBJ2-3, with 8 bases aligning to TRBD2. Trimming removed 5 bases from V and 6 bases from J; junction bases left unmatched: 4. The germline V gene has CDR1 SEHNR and CDR2 FQNEAQ (reference sequence). This CDR3 is built from 13 residues. CDR3 nucleotides: TGTGCCAGCAGCCCCCGGGAGGGTGATACGCAGTATTTT. This translates into CASSPREGDTQYF. Variable domain in full (rest from reference TRBV7-9 and TRBJ2-3): DTGVSQNPRHKITKRGQNVTFRCDPISEHNRLYWYRQTLGQGPEFLTYFQNEAQLEKSRLLSDRFSAERPKGSFSTLEIQRTEQGDSAMYLCASSPREGDTQYFGPGTRLTVL.

The chain employs TRBV28 and TRBJ1-5; the D gene is possibly TRBD1 (5 bases). Trimming removed 7 bases from V and 7 bases from J, with 20 bases in between. Germline V gene data show CDR1 as MDHEN and CDR2 as SYDVKM. The CDR3 contains 15 residues. CDR3 loop: CASTLLGGEFQPQHF. DNA of the CDR3: TGTGCCAGCACCCTCCTTGGGGGGGAGTTCCAGCCCCAGCATTTT.

V and J are TRBV13 and TRBJ1-3, with unresolved D. The germline V gene encodes CDR1 PRHDT and CDR2 FYEKMQ (reference sequence). V was clipped by 2 bases and J by 0 bases, with 11 bases between them. This CDR3 contains 16 residues. CDR3 nucleotide sequence: TGTGCCAGCAGCTTAAGTACCCGAGCCTCTGGAAACACCATATATTTT. It encodes CASSLSTRASGNTIYF.

J is TRBJ2-2 and V is TRBV19; a possible D gene is TRBD2 (7 bases). Germline CDR1 is LNHDA and CDR2 is SQIVND (reference sequence). V gave up 2 bases and J gave up 7 bases, with 14 bases separating them. The CDR3 loop spans 15 amino acids. Written as DNA, the CDR3 is TGTGCCAGTAGTATATTCCGGGGGGCCGACGGGGAGCTGTTTTTT. Translating it yields CASSIFRGADGELFF.

The CDR3 here is CASRELGTGYGYTF. CDR3 DNA sequence: TGTGCCAGCAGGGAACTGGGGACAGGGTATGGCTACACCTTC. The chain carries TRBV2 and TRBJ1-2, with TRBD1 matching 9 bases. In germline, CDR1 is SNHLY, CDR2 FYNNEI. Trimming at V came to 6 bases and at J to 5 bases, leaving 7 bases not matched to a gene. CDR3 size: 14 residues.

This clone was detected only once. The chain carries TRBV7-9 and TRBJ2-3; 11 positions agree with TRBD2. The V and J ends lost 8 bases and 2 bases, in that order; junction bases with no gene match: 12. Germline assignment: CDR1 SEHNR and CDR2 FQNEAQ (reference sequence). This CDR3 is built from 17 residues. CDR3 amino acids: CASAPLLAGDDTDTQYF. The CDR3 DNA sequence: TGTGCCAGCGCCCCCCTACTAGCGGGGGACGACACAGATACGCAGTATTTT.

V is TRBV6-5 and J is TRBJ1-1; unclear D gene. This CDR3 spans 15 amino acids. The V gene lost 2 bases and the J gene lost 2 bases, with 12 bases spanning the gap. The germline gives CDR1 MNHEY, CDR2 SVGAGI. The CDR3 DNA is TGTGCCAGCAGTTACCTGCGGCAGCCCAACACTGAAGCTTTCTTT. It encodes CASSYLRQPNTEAFF.

The gene calls are TRBV7-2 and TRBJ1-3, with 10 bases identical to TRBD1. Germline V gene data show CDR1 as SGHTA and CDR2 as FQGNSA. The CDR3 length is 19 residues. V lost 5 bases and J lost 2; bases outside the gene matches: 15. The CDR3 DNA reads TGTGCCAGCAGCCCGGTGACCTCCGGGACAGGGGTCCCTGGAAACACCATATATTTT. Translation gives CASSPVTSGTGVPGNTIYF. The entire variable domain, with the rest obtained from reference TRBV7-2 and TRBJ1-3, is as follows: GAGVSQSPSNKVTEKGKDVELRCDPISGHTALYWYRQSLGQGLEFLIYFQGNSAPDKSGLPSDRFSAERTGGSVSTLTIQRTQQEDSAVYLCASSPVTSGTGVPGNTIYFGEGSWLTVV.

This chain joins TRBV12-5 and TRBJ2-5; 10 nucleotides line up with TRBD1. J lost 3 bases, V lost 2 bases, and 9 bases had no gene match. CDR1 LGHNT and CDR2 FRNRAP come from the germline V gene. The CDR3 totals 17 residues. As DNA, the CDR3 is TGTGCTAGTGGTTTGTCAACTGCGGGACAGGGGAAAGAGACCCAGTACTTC. This gives the protein CASGLSTAGQGKETQYF.

The V call is TRBV7-6, the J call TRBJ2-7, with TRBD2 identical over 7 bases. This CDR3 is built from 12 residues. The ends lost 5 bases at V and 4 bases at J; junction bases unmatched: 2. The germline V gene encodes CDR1 SGHVS and CDR2 FNYEAQ. The CDR3 loop is CASSPGGYEQYF. The CDR3 region has the DNA TGTGCCAGCAGCCCCGGGGGGTACGAGCAGTACTTC. Full variable domain (remainder filled in from reference TRBV7-6 and TRBJ2-7): GAGVSQSPRYKVTKRGQDVALRCDPISGHVSLYWYRQALGQGPEFLTYFNYEAQQDKSGLPNDRFSAERPEGSISTLTIQRTEQRDSAMYRCASSPGGYEQYFGPGTRLTVT.